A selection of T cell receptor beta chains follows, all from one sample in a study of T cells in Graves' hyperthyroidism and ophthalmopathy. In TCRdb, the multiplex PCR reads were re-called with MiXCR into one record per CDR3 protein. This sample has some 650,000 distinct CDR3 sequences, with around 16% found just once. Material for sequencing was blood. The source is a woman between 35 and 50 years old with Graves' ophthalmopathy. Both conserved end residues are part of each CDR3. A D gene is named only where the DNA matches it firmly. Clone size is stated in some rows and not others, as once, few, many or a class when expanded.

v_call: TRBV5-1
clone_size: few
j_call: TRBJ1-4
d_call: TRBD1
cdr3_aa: CASSTTGEEYEKLFF
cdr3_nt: TGCGCCAGCAGCACCACAGGGGAGGAATACGAAAAACTGTTTTTT

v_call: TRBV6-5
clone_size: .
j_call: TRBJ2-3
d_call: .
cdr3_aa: CASSYSRRLSSTDTQYF
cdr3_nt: TGTGCCAGCAGTTACTCCCGACGCCTATCTAGCACAGATACGCAGTATTTT

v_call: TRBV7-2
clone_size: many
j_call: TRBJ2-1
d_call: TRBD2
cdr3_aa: CASSLRLAGSNEQFF
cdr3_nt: TGTGCCAGCAGCTTAAGACTAGCGGGATCCAATGAGCAGTTCTTC

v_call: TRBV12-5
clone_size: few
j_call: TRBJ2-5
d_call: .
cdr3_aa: CASGTPQSQETQYF
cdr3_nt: TGTGCTAGTGGAACCCCCCAGAGCCAAGAGACCCAGTACTTC

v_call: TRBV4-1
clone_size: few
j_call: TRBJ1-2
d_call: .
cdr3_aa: CASSQELLGLAVGYTF
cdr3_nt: TGCGCCAGCAGCCAAGAGCTCCTGGGGCTCGCGGTTGGCTACACCTTC

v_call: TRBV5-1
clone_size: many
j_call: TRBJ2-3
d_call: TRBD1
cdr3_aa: CASTIQGDTDTQYF
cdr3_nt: TGCGCCAGCACCATACAGGGGGACACAGATACGCAGTATTTT

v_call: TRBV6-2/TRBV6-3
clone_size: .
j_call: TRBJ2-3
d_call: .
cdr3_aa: CASNLEGDTDTQYF
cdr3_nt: TGTGCCAGCAATCTTGAGGGGGACACAGATACGCAGTATTTT

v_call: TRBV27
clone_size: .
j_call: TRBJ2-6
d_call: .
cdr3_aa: CASSFHNRGGTGANVLTF
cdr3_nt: TGTGCCAGCAGTTTCCATAACAGGGGAGGAACTGGGGCCAACGTCCTGACTTTC

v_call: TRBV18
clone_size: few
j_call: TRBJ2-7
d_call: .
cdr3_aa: CASSDGVGAYEQYF
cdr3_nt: TGTGCCAGCTCCGACGGCGTGGGGGCCTACGAGCAGTACTTC

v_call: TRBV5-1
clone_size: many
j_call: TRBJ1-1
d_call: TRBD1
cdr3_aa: CASRILDRVNTEAFF
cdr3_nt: TGCGCCAGCAGAATCCTGGACAGGGTGAACACTGAAGCTTTCTTT